The 6 T cell receptor beta chains below were found in one sample sequenced in a study of patients and donors after allogeneic stem cell transplantation. In TCRdb, the RT-PCR reads were re-called with MiXCR into one record per CDR3 protein. This table has around 200,000 distinct CDR3 sequences, 35% to 45% appearing once. Sequenced sample: blood, either unsorted or a sorted T cell fraction (not recorded which). These receptors were obtained from a human donor who was either an allogeneic HSCT recipient or a stem cell or donor lymphocyte infusion donor (not recorded which). It is not recorded whose cells these are; they may come from a transplant donor.

The rearrangement uses TRBV4-1 and TRBJ1-5; D is possibly TRBD1 (5 bases). Trimming took off 4 bases at V and 3 bases at J, with 13 bases between the two ends. The CDR3 is 15 residues long. Per the germline V gene, CDR1 is MGHRA and CDR2 is YSYEKL. CDR3 DNA: TGCGCCAGCAGCCCCCACGGACAAATCAATCAGCCCCAGCATTTT. Protein product: CASSPHGQINQPQHF.

This clonotype was counted only a few times. The genes are TRBV29-1 and TRBJ1-1, with D maybe TRBD1 (5 bases). V was trimmed by 4 bases and J by 3 bases, leaving 15 bases between them. From germline, CDR1 is SQVTM and CDR2 ANQGSEA. The CDR3 is made up of 14 amino acids. The chain's CDR3 is CSVVRDGSDTEAFF. The CDR3 DNA reads TGCAGCGTTGTCAGGGATGGTTCGGACACTGAAGCTTTCTTT.

The V and J genes are TRBV3-1 and TRBJ1-5; a possible D gene is TRBD1 (5 bases). CDR3 length: 15 amino acids. V dropped 1 base and J dropped 4 bases, with 11 bases sitting between them. Per germline, CDR1 LGHDT and CDR2 YNNKEL (reference sequence). The CDR3 reads CASSQVVGDNQPQHF. DNA for the CDR3: TGTGCCAGCAGCCAAGTGGTAGGGGATAATCAGCCCCAGCATTTT.

This sequence joins TRBV7-9 and TRBJ1-1; 8 bases map to TRBD1. J lost 4 bases, V lost 11 bases, and 9 bases had no gene match. The germline V gene encodes CDR1 SEHNR and CDR2 FQNEAQ (reference sequence). CDR3 length: 13 residues. Here the CDR3 DNA reads TGTGCCGGGGACGACAGGGGCGGCACTGAAGCTTTCTTT. Encoded protein: CAGDDRGGTEAFF.

J is TRBJ2-5 and V is TRBV12-3 or TRBV12-4; either TRBD1 or TRBD2 may supply D (6 bases each). There are 14 residues in the CDR3. V was clipped by 7 bases and J by 3 bases, with 15 bases between them. The CDR3 region has the DNA TGTGCCAGCACCGATCACGGGGGCAAAGAGACCCAGTACTTC. Amino acids: CASTDHGGKETQYF.

This clonotype was observed many times. The rearrangement joins TRBV12-3 or TRBV12-4 to TRBJ1-4; D not certain. This CDR3 has 12 residues. V was cut by 3 bases and J by 14 bases, with 13 bases left in between. CDR3 DNA sequence: TGTGCCAGCAGTTTCGGCCAGTTATCCCTGTTTTTT. Translation: CASSFGQLSLFF.